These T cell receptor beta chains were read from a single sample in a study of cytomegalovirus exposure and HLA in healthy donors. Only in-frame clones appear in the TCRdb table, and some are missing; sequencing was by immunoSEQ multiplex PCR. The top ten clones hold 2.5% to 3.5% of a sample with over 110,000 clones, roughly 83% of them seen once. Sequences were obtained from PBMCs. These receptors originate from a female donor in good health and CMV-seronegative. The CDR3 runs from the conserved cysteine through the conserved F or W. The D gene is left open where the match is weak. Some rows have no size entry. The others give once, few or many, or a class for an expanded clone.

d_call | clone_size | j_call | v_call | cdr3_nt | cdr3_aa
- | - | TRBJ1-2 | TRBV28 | TGTGCCAGCAGTTTATCCCGGGGGGTGAATGGGGGCTACACCTTC | CASSLSRGVNGGYTF
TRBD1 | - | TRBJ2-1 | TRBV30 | TGTGCCTGGAGCGGTGCAGGGGGAAATGAGCAGTTCTTC | CAWSGAGGNEQFF
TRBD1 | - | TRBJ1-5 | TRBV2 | TGTGCCAGCAGCGGACAGGGCAATCAGCCCCAGCATTTT | CASSGQGNQPQHF
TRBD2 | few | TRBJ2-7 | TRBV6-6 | TGTGCCAGCAGGGAACAACCCATTTCTAGCGGGATTGCCTACTTC | CASREQPISSGIAYF
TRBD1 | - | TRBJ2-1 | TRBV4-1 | TGCGCCAGCAGCCAGACAGGGGTTGAGCAGTTCTTC | CASSQTGVEQFF
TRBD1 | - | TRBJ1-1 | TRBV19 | TGTGCCAGTAGTATAGACCGCGGGACAGGGGCAAGGGACACTGAAGCTTTCTTT | CASSIDRGTGARDTEAFF
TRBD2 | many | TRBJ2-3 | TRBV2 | TGTGCCAGCAGTCCGACTAGCGGGAGGGGATCCGATACGCAGTATTTT | CASSPTSGRGSDTQYF
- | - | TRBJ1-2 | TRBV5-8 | TGTGCCAGCAGCTTTCGGGGGGTAAGAGGCTACACCTTC | CASSFRGVRGYTF
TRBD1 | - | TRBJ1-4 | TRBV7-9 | TGTGCCAGCAGCTTAGCGCGAGGGACAGGGCACGAAAAACTGTTTTTT | CASSLARGTGHEKLFF
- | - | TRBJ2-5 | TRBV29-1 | TGCAGCGTTTCAGGGGGGAGATCGGGAGAGACCCAGTACTTC | CSVSGGRSGETQYF
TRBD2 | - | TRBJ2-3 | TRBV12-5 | TGTGCTAGTGGTGCCGGGACTAGCGGAGGCACAGATACGCAGTATTTT | CASGAGTSGGTDTQYF
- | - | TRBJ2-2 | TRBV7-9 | TGTTCCAGCAGCTTAGTTACTGGGGAGCTGTTTTTT | CSSSLVTGELFF
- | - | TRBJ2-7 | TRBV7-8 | TGTGCCAGCAGCCCAACCTGGACACGCTCCTACGAGCAGTACTTC | CASSPTWTRSYEQYF
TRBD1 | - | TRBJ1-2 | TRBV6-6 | TGTGCCAGCAGTACGGGACAGGTTAACTATGGCTACACCTTC | CASSTGQVNYGYTF
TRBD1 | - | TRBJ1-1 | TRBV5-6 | TGTGCCAGCAGCTTGGTGGGACAGCCGAACACTGAAGCTTTCTTT | CASSLVGQPNTEAFF
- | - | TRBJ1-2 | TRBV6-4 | TGTGCCAGCAGTCCTCAGGGTAGCACTAACTATGGCTACACCTTC | CASSPQGSTNYGYTF
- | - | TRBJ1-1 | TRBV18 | TGTGCCAGCTCACCAGAGGCGCAGGAAGCTTTCTTT | CASSPEAQEAFF
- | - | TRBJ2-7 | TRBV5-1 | TGCGCCAGCAGCCCCGAGGTGGATCAGGAGCAGTACTTC | CASSPEVDQEQYF
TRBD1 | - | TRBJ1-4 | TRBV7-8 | TGTGCCAGCAGCCTTTTGCCTGGACAGGCTGACAATGAAAAACTGTTTTTT | CASSLLPGQADNEKLFF
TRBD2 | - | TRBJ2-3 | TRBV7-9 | TGTGCCAGCAGCGCCAGACTAGCGAGGCCCACAGATACGCAGTATTTT | CASSARLARPTDTQYF
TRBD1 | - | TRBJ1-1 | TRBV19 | TGTGCCAGTAGGGGACAGGAAGCTTTCTTT | CASRGQEAFF
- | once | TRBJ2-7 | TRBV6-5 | TGTGCCAGCAGTTCTCTATACTACGAGCAGTACTTC | CASSSLYYEQYF